The 8 T cell receptor beta chains listed next were all sequenced from one sample in a study of cytomegalovirus exposure and HLA in healthy donors. Using immunoSEQ multiplex PCR, the repertoire was profiled, and TCRdb retains in-frame clones only, with some absent. The data contain approximately 230,000 clones, about 88% of them singletons. Sequenced: PBMCs. These receptors all come from a man aged 18-30 years in good health and CMV-seropositive.

The V and J genes are TRBV5-4 and TRBJ1-3, with TRBD1 as a possible D gene (5 bases). CDR3 size: 15 residues. Germline CDR1 is SGHNT and CDR2 is YYREEE (reference sequence). The ends were cut back, 3 bases at V and 0 bases at J, with 10 bases in the middle. The CDR3 protein is CASSSGRSSGNTIYF. CDR3 in DNA: TGTGCCAGCAGCTCGGGACGGAGCTCTGGAAACACCATATATTTT.

The chain recombines TRBV12-5 with TRBJ1-5; a possible D gene is TRBD1 (6 bases). The CDR3 length is 19 residues. The ends were cut back, 0 bases at V and 1 base at J, with 19 bases in the middle. Germline V lookup: CDR1 LGHNT, CDR2 FRNRAP. CDR3 sequence: CASGLVVGGGGRSNQPQHF. CDR3 DNA: TGTGCTAGTGGTTTGGTAGTGGGTGGAGGGGGAAGAAGCAATCAGCCCCAGCATTTT.

This clone has just a few counts. The V and J genes are TRBV6-5 and TRBJ2-7, with TRBD1 matching 8 bases. V lost 2 bases, J lost 5 bases, and 2 bases stayed unmatched. The CDR3 runs to 13 residues. Germline CDR1 MNHEY, CDR2 SVGAGI. CDR3 in amino acids: CASSYGTGDEQYF. As DNA, the CDR3 is TGTGCCAGCAGTTACGGGACAGGTGACGAGCAGTACTTC.

This sequence joins TRBV6-1 and TRBJ1-3, with 10 bases that match TRBD1. V lost 5 bases, J lost 2 bases, and 3 bases stayed unmatched. The CDR3 has 15 residues. Looked up from germline, CDR1 is MNHNS and CDR2 is SASEGT. Here the CDR3 DNA reads TGTGCCAGCAGTCGACAGGGGGCTGCTGGAAACACCATATATTTT. Amino acids: CASSRQGAAGNTIYF.

The chain combines TRBV5-4 with TRBJ2-5; no firm D call. V shed 4 bases and J shed 5 bases, with 12 bases lying between them. Per the germline V gene, CDR1 is SGHNT and CDR2 is YYREEE (reference sequence). This CDR3 has 13 residues. The CDR3 reads CASSTRSSETQYF. The CDR3 nucleotides read TGTGCCAGCAGCACAAGGAGTTCTGAGACCCAGTACTTC.

The chain is built from TRBV9 and TRBJ2-5; D gene unclear. Germline CDR1 and CDR2: SGDLS and YYNGEE. The CDR3 totals 14 residues. The V end lost 4 bases, the J end lost 4 bases, and 14 bases lay between the germline ends. DNA of the CDR3: TGTGCCAGCAGCTTAGAGTACTTCGCAGAGACCCAGTACTTC. Amino acid sequence: CASSLEYFAETQYF.

This clone has only a few counts. This chain connects TRBV27 to TRBJ1-5, with D unresolved. There are 13 residues in the CDR3. The V end lost 6 bases, the J end lost 6 bases, and 12 bases lay between the germline ends. From germline, CDR1 is MNHEY and CDR2 SMNVEV (reference sequence). CDR3 sequence reads: CASSKVWSQPQHF. The CDR3 DNA reads as TGTGCCAGCAGCAAGGTGTGGAGTCAGCCCCAGCATTTT.

The chain uses TRBV15 and TRBJ2-5; the D gene is possibly TRBD1 (5 bases). CDR1 is LNHNV, CDR2 YYDKDF, per germline (reference sequence). This CDR3 contains 12 residues. With 8 bases removed from V and 5 bases from J, the gap between germline ends came to 12 bases. CDR3: CATDNPGETQYF. CDR3 sequence (DNA): TGTGCCACCGATAACCCAGGGGAGACCCAGTACTTC.